This T cell receptor (beta chain) was captured by sequencing in a study of cytomegalovirus exposure and HLA in healthy donors. Both 60 Vbeta primers and 13 Jbeta primers went into the PCR. Produced via immunoSEQ multiplex PCR; TCRdb's table is partial and in-frame only. The sample consists of 130,000 to 150,000 clones, just under 80% of them appearing once. The sequencing sample was made of PBMCs. The sequence came from a man aged 25 to 40 in good health and CMV-seronegative.

The CDR3 sequence is CASRMRGWSETQYF. In DNA, the CDR3 is TGCGCCAGCAGAATGCGGGGGTGGTCGGAGACCCAGTACTTC. The chain employs TRBV5-1 and TRBJ2-5; 7 nucleotides line up with TRBD2. CDR1 is SGHRS and CDR2 is YFSETQ in the germline V gene. The CDR3 runs 14 residues. J was trimmed by 5 bases and V by 5 bases; bases with no gene match: 9. The variable domain in full, completed from reference TRBV5-1 and TRBJ2-5, reads KAGVTQTPRYLIKTRGQQVTLSCSPISGHRSVSWYQQTPGQGLQFLFEYFSETQRNKGNFPGRFSGRQFSNSRSEMNVSTLELGDSALYLCASRMRGWSETQYFGPGTRLLVL.